This T cell receptor beta chain appears in the sequencing data of a study of blood T cell repertoires in COVID-19. V trimming: 0 bases; J trimming: 9 bases; junction bases outside the gene matches: 3. Germline CDR1 and CDR2: LNHNV and YYDKDF (reference sequence). There are 15 residues in the CDR3. Generated by immunoSEQ multiplex PCR, the TCRdb table keeps only in-frame clones and is missing some. The sample has about 69,000 clones, about nine tenths seen once. In its sample, this clone was seen once. The specimen sequenced was peripheral blood. The chain employs TRBV15 and TRBJ2-1; 12 bases map to TRBD2. The clonotype originates from a woman aged 18-29 years with acute or convalescent COVID-19. The CDR3 nucleotides are TGTGCCACCAGCAGAGATAAACTAGCGGGGGGTGAGCAGTTCTTC. The encoded protein is CATSRDKLAGGEQFF.